The 23 T cell receptor beta chains reported below all come from one sample, sequenced in a study of Graves' ophthalmopathy and Graves' hyperthyroidism. RNA transcripts yielded amplified TCR beta CDR3 regions. The workflow started with a first-round RT-PCR run with HTBI primers and then moved on to a second-round multiplex PCR. Each CDR3 protein gets one entry after TCRdb re-called the multiplex PCR reads with MiXCR. The sample carries hundreds of thousands of distinct CDR3 sequences, 15% recorded once. The sequenced material came from peripheral blood. These receptors were taken from a young woman with stable Graves' hyperthyroidism.

This clonotype was recorded at least ten times. The V call is TRBV7-9, the J call TRBJ2-5; 13 nucleotides line up with TRBD2. CDR3 length equals 15 residues. Trimming cost V 7 bases and J 2 bases; bases outside gene matches: 4. Per germline, CDR1 SEHNR and CDR2 FQNEAQ (reference sequence). This CDR3 is CASTGTSGAQETQYF. The CDR3 coding sequence is TGTGCCAGCACCGGGACTAGCGGGGCACAAGAGACCCAGTACTTC.

This clonotype was found a few times. The rearrangement joins TRBV27 to TRBJ2-3; D is undetermined. This CDR3 spans 14 amino acids. Trimming pared 6 bases from V and 2 bases from J, leaving 12 bases between. Germline CDR1 reads MNHEY; CDR2 reads SMNVEV (reference sequence). The CDR3 region is CASSMAQNTDTQYF. The CDR3 bases are TGTGCCAGCAGCATGGCGCAGAACACAGATACGCAGTATTTT.

The sample holds many counts of this clonotype. The chain uses TRBV28 and TRBJ1-2, with a possible D match to TRBD1 (6 bases). Germline CDR1 and CDR2: MDHEN and SYDVKM. The CDR3 is made up of 14 amino acids. V was trimmed by 3 bases and J by 4 bases, leaving 12 bases between them. The CDR3 region has the DNA TGTGCCAGCAGTTTTCGGGACAAGACCTATGGCTACACCTTC. Protein sequence: CASSFRDKTYGYTF.

This clonotype was seen repeatedly, ten times or more. J is TRBJ1-3 and V is TRBV19, with D uncertain. Germline V gene lookup returns CDR1 LNHDA and CDR2 SQIVND (reference sequence). V was shortened by 3 bases and J by 0 bases, with 18 bases between the two germline ends. The CDR3 sequence is 18 residues long. The CDR3 is CASSIGAGRQVSGNTIYF. CDR3 DNA: TGTGCCAGTAGTATTGGTGCCGGTCGGCAAGTCTCTGGAAACACCATATATTTT.

This clonotype was recorded at least ten times. V gene TRBV12-3 or TRBV12-4 combines with J gene TRBJ1-2; no clear D. Trimming removed 0 bases at V and 4 bases at J, with 6 bases between. This CDR3 has 13 residues. CDR3 coding DNA: TGTGCCAGCAGTTTAGCGCTGATCTATGGCTACACCTTC. Translating gives CASSLALIYGYTF.

The V and J genes are TRBV12-3 or TRBV12-4 and TRBJ1-5; the match to TRBD1 covers 8 bases. V dropped 6 bases and J dropped 2; count of bases not matched to a gene: 6. The CDR3 extends over 15 amino acids. For the CDR3, the DNA is TGTGCCAGCAGCTTTACGACAGGGGGCAATCAGCCCCAGCATTTT. It encodes CASSFTTGGNQPQHF.

This clonotype was observed a single time. A single base separates this from a much larger clone, so it may be a read error. DNA of the CDR3: TGTGCCAGCAGCTCCCCCCGGGGCGAGAACTATGGCCACACCTTC. Protein sequence: CASSSPRGENYGHTF. The chain combines TRBV7-2 with TRBJ1-2; D possibly corresponds to TRBD1 (5 bases). This CDR3 spans 15 amino acids. Germline V gene data show CDR1 as SGHTA and CDR2 as FQGNSA.

This chain links TRBV27 with TRBJ2-5; the D is unclear. The CDR3 is 13 amino acids. Trimming pared 7 bases from V and 5 bases from J, leaving 14 bases between. The V gene's germline CDR1 is MNHEY and CDR2 SMNVEV (reference sequence). The CDR3 sequence: CASTRGKGETQYF. CDR3 bases: TGTGCCAGCACCCGAGGCAAAGGGGAGACCCAGTACTTC.

This clonotype was seen at least ten times. The chain joins TRBV2 to TRBJ1-2; D is unresolved. This CDR3 is built from 13 residues. V was cut by 2 bases and J by 4 bases, with 8 bases left in between. Germline CDR1 SNHLY, CDR2 FYNNEI. The CDR3 reads CASSERVGYGYTF. The CDR3 DNA is TGTGCCAGCAGTGAAAGGGTCGGCTATGGCTACACCTTC.

This clonotype was detected many times. The chain joins TRBV20-1 to TRBJ1-5; no clear D gene. Per the germline V gene, CDR1 is DFQATT and CDR2 is SNEGSKA (reference sequence). V shed 2 bases and J shed 1 base, with 6 bases lying between them. CDR3 length: 13 residues. This CDR3 is CSARSTSNQPQHF. The CDR3 DNA sequence: TGCAGTGCTAGATCCACGAGCAATCAGCCCCAGCATTTT.

This clonotype has a handful of counts. This sequence joins TRBV12-3 or TRBV12-4 and TRBJ2-2; TRBD2 matches at 9 bases. Unmatched junction bases numbered 0, after V lost 3 bases and J lost 4 bases. The CDR3 covers 14 residues. The CDR3 spells CASSFSGSTGELFF. CDR3 sequence (DNA): TGTGCCAGCAGTTTTAGCGGGAGCACCGGGGAGCTGTTTTTT.

The sample holds many counts of this clonotype. The chain links TRBV12-3 or TRBV12-4 to TRBJ2-7; 9 bases map to TRBD1. The CDR3 extends over 14 amino acids. V lost 6 bases and J lost 2; bases outside the gene matches: 5. The CDR3 loop reads CASSSGTGTYEQYF. In DNA form, the CDR3 reads TGTGCCAGCAGCTCCGGGACAGGGACCTACGAGCAGTACTTC.

This clonotype was counted ten times or more. V gene TRBV5-1 combines with J gene TRBJ1-1, with a possible D match to TRBD1 (6 bases). Germline V CDR1 and CDR2: SGHRS, YFSETQ. The CDR3 extends over 14 amino acids. V was clipped by 4 bases and J by 5 bases, with 15 bases between them. CDR3 loop: CASSSSQGGTEAFF. CDR3 DNA: TGCGCCAGCAGCAGCTCACAGGGAGGGACTGAAGCTTTCTTT.

There are many counts of this clonotype. The rearrangement links TRBV27 to TRBJ1-2, with TRBD1 matching 10 bases. The V segment lost 6 bases and the J segment 6 bases; nucleotides outside the gene matches: 10. The CDR3 runs to 15 residues. Germline-derived CDR1 and CDR2 are MNHEY and SMNVEV (reference sequence). The CDR3 DNA reads TGTGCCAGCAGCGCCTTCCCGGGACAGGGGAATGGCTACACCTTC. Its translation is CASSAFPGQGNGYTF.

This clonotype has at least ten counts. The chain's CDR3 is CASSEGTGADEQYF. CDR3 in DNA: TGCGCCAGCAGTGAGGGGACAGGGGCGGACGAGCAGTACTTC. The chain couples TRBV10-1 to TRBJ2-7; TRBD1 matches 10 bases. J gave up 5 bases and V 2 bases, and 3 bases lay outside the gene matches. CDR1 and CDR2 (germline): WNHNN, SYGVQD (reference sequence). CDR3 size: 14 residues.

This clonotype was found many times. The rearrangement links TRBV11-2 to TRBJ1-1, with 8 bases fitting TRBD1. Germline V gene sequence: CDR1 SGHAT, CDR2 FQNNGV. V was clipped by 5 bases and J by 0 bases; unmatched bases: 8. This CDR3 has 16 amino acids. The DNA for the CDR3 is TGTGCCAGCAGCGGCAGACAGGGGAGGGTGAACACTGAAGCTTTCTTT. Translation: CASSGRQGRVNTEAFF.

This clonotype was seen a few times. Given the absence of the conserved phenylalanine or tryptophan at the CDR3 end, a read error is likely. The chain joins TRBV4-1 to TRBJ1-1; 8 bases are a match to TRBD1. The CDR3 is 16 residues long. V shed 0 bases, J shed 6 bases, and the junction held 9 bases outside the gene matches. From germline, CDR1 is MGHRA and CDR2 YSYEKL. This CDR3 is CASSQDLSDRGAEAFL. DNA for the CDR3: TGCGCCAGCAGCCAAGATCTCTCCGACAGGGGTGCTGAAGCTTTCCTT.

This sequence joins TRBV7-9 and TRBJ2-7; 10 bases are shared with TRBD1. The CDR3 is made up of 15 amino acids. V lost 6 bases, J lost 4 bases, and 9 bases stayed unmatched. Germline loops: CDR1 SEHNR, CDR2 FQNEAQ (reference sequence). CDR3 residues: CASSPGTGDRYEQYF. The CDR3 region has the DNA TGTGCCAGCAGTCCCGGGACAGGGGATAGGTACGAGCAGTACTTC.

Only one count was recorded for this clonotype. A much larger clone sits a single nucleotide away, making a read error possible. V gene TRBV12-3 or TRBV12-4 combines with J gene TRBJ2-1; the match to TRBD2 covers 8 bases. The CDR3 covers 14 residues. Written as DNA, the CDR3 is TGTGCCAGCAGCTTAGCGGGGATCTTCAATGAGCAGTTCTTC. As protein: CASSLAGIFNEQFF.

The chain combines TRBV14 with TRBJ2-7; D uncertain. Trimming took off 8 bases at V and 3 bases at J, with 14 bases between the two ends. From germline, CDR1 is SGHDN and CDR2 FVKESK. CDR3 size: 13 residues. This CDR3 is CASPPDQLYEQYF. The DNA for the CDR3 is TGTGCCAGCCCGCCGGATCAGCTCTACGAGCAGTACTTC.

This clonotype was picked up many times. J is TRBJ1-5 and V is TRBV20-1, with D maybe TRBD1 (5 bases). The germline gives CDR1 DFQATT, CDR2 SNEGSKA (reference sequence). The CDR3 runs to 13 residues. Trimming stripped 2 bases from V and 4 bases from J, with 9 bases between. The CDR3 DNA reads as TGCAGTGCTAGATCGAGGGGAAATCAGCCCCAGCATTTT. Translation gives CSARSRGNQPQHF.

This clonotype was counted many times. This chain joins TRBV13 and TRBJ1-3; D gene ambiguous. The CDR3 sequence is 15 residues long. The germline V and J ends were trimmed by 2 bases and 0 bases, with 8 bases remaining between them. Germline V gives CDR1 PRHDT, CDR2 FYEKMQ (reference sequence). The CDR3 nucleotides are TGTGCCAGCAGCTTAAGGCAGGTCTCTGGAAACACCATATATTTT. This encodes CASSLRQVSGNTIYF.

There are many counts of this clonotype. This chain connects TRBV18 to TRBJ2-7; possible D gene TRBD1, 5 bases. Germline CDR1 is KGHSH and CDR2 is LQKENI. V dropped 4 bases and J dropped 2 bases, with 9 bases sitting between them. The CDR3 is 13 amino acids. CDR3: CASSRSGPYEQYF. CDR3 DNA: TGTGCCAGCTCACGGTCAGGGCCCTACGAGCAGTACTTC.